The T cell receptor beta chain under discussion was sequenced for a study of blood T cell repertoires in COVID-19. As originally analysed: Estimates of nucleated cell counts were drawn from the amplification of reference gene primers. Method: immunoSEQ multiplex PCR; TCRdb's copy keeps in-frame clones and lacks some. Clone size and V and J calls were adopted from that table, with D and trimming inferred from the DNA. The table has approximately 150,000 clones, 84% seen once; the top ten hold approximately 8%. Participants' own reports of clinical history determined their cohort assignment. CDR1 and CDR2 (germline): LGHNA, YSLEER. The CDR3 consists of 17 residues. With V trimmed by 2 bases and J by 4 bases, 12 bases remained unmatched.

The origin of this receptor is a woman aged 50 to 60 who had recovered from COVID-19. This sequence joins TRBV4-3 and TRBJ2-3; TRBD1 agrees at 7 bases. The sample was PBMCs or T cells enriched from blood (not recorded which). CDR3 sequence reads: CASSQYARGRPPDTQYF. In DNA form, the CDR3 reads TGCGCCAGCAGCCAATACGCTAGGGGGCGACCCCCAGATACGCAGTATTTT.